This entry features one TCR beta chain sequence. This CDR3 is also generated by other DNA sequences in the sample. The data stem from a study of blood T cell repertoires in COVID-19. Overall study: Sites across the United States, Italy and Spain contributed samples from acute and convalescent COVID-19. From T cells, B-cell-depleted T cells, or PBMCs came the material, which was cDNA or gDNA.

The germline V gene has CDR1 SGHTA and CDR2 FQGNSA. V lost 5 bases to trimming and J lost 3 bases; unmatched junction nucleotides: 1. There are 14 residues in the CDR3. Authors' data handling: Estimation of nucleated cell counts was performed using reference gene primer amplification. Sequencing was performed with immunoSEQ multiplex PCR; in TCRdb, only in-frame clones are kept and a portion is missing. V and J calls plus clone size are reproduced from that table; the DNA served to infer D and trimming. The sample has approximately 170,000 clones; approximately 85% are singletons. The chain employs TRBV7-2 and TRBJ2-1; TRBD2 matches at 10 bases. This clonotype was sampled from a man between 60 and 75 years old who had recovered from COVID-19. The sequenced sample consisted of peripheral blood. CDR3 loop: CASSRTSGYNEQFF. As DNA, the CDR3 is TGTGCCAGCAGCCGGACTAGCGGCTACAATGAGCAGTTCTTC.